These 8 T cell receptor beta chains were sequenced from one sample in a study of blood T cell repertoires in COVID-19. Sequencing used immunoSEQ multiplex PCR; TCRdb keeps in-frame clones, though not all of them. The sample includes 200,000 to 250,000 clones, more than 80% of them seen just once. Material for sequencing was peripheral blood. These receptors came from a woman in her 30s with COVID-19, enrolled during active disease.

Written as DNA, the CDR3 is TGTGCCAGCAGCTTCGGGGATCCCTACGAGCAGTACTTC. Protein sequence: CASSFGDPYEQYF. The chain carries TRBV7-2 and TRBJ2-7, with D possibly TRBD2 on 5 matching bases. The CDR3 runs 13 residues. Trimming left V 3 bases short and J 2 bases short, with 8 bases between. Germline V gene sequence: CDR1 SGHTA, CDR2 FQGNSA.

This clone has more than one count but fewer than ten. The J gene is TRBJ2-7, the V gene TRBV3-1 (or the pseudogene TRBV3-2); 8 positions match TRBD2. Germline CDR1 and CDR2: LGHDT and YNNKEL (reference sequence). The junction had 14 bases not matched to a gene; V was cut back by 1 base and J by 6 bases. The CDR3 is made up of 17 amino acids. For the CDR3, the DNA is TGTGCCAGCAGCCAAGCAGAACGAGGACTAGCAGCCTTCGAGCAGTACTTC. It yields the protein CASSQAERGLAAFEQYF.

The CDR3 sequence is CASRLQGVRETQYF. As DNA, the CDR3 is TGTGCCAGCAGACTACAGGGGGTCCGGGAGACCCAGTACTTC. The chain carries TRBV5-4 and TRBJ2-5; 8 positions agree with TRBD1. Per germline, CDR1 SGHNT and CDR2 YYREEE (reference sequence). This CDR3 is 14 amino acids long. The V segment lost 5 bases and the J segment 5 bases; nucleotides outside the gene matches: 8.

This chain connects TRBV28 to TRBJ2-7, with D possibly TRBD1 on 5 matching bases. This CDR3 contains 13 residues. Per germline, CDR1 MDHEN and CDR2 SYDVKM. The germline V and J ends were trimmed by 7 bases and 3 bases, with 13 bases remaining between them. In DNA, the CDR3 is TGTGCCAGCACAGGGCTCGTTGACTACGAGCAGTACTTC. The encoded protein is CASTGLVDYEQYF.

This clone has a handful of counts. The CDR3 sequence: CASRNRGANEKLFF. CDR3 in DNA: TGTGCCAGCCGAAACAGGGGAGCTAATGAAAAACTGTTTTTT. V usage is TRBV2 and J usage is TRBJ1-4; 7 bases are a match to TRBD1. Trimming removed 8 bases from V and 3 bases from J; junction bases left unmatched: 6. Germline lookup yields CDR1 SNHLY and CDR2 FYNNEI. This CDR3 is 14 amino acids long.

The chain recombines TRBV24-1 with TRBJ2-3, with D perhaps TRBD2 (5 bases). Germline V gene lookup returns CDR1 KGHDR and CDR2 SFDVKD. The CDR3 spans 14 residues. V gave up 4 bases and J gave up 9 bases, with 16 bases separating them. The CDR3 bases are TGTGCCACCAGTGAGGATGGGCCCGGCGGGACGCAGTATTTT. It is translated as CATSEDGPGGTQYF.

The rearrangement uses TRBV30 and TRBJ2-6, with D hard to call. The CDR3 spans 13 residues. Germline CDR1 reads GTSNPN; CDR2 reads SVGIG (reference sequence). V dropped 4 bases and J dropped 4 bases, with 8 bases sitting between them. The DNA for the CDR3 is TGTGCCTGGAAACTGAAGGGGGCCAACGTCCTGACTTTC. As protein: CAWKLKGANVLTF. Combining the CDR3 with reference TRBV30 and TRBJ2-6 gives the whole variable domain SQTIHQWPATLVQPVGSPLSLECTVEGTSNPNLYWYRQAAGRGLQLLFYSVGIGQISSEVPQNLSASRPQDRQFILSSKKLLLSDSGFYLCAWKLKGANVLTFGAGSRLTVL.

The chain recombines TRBV19 with TRBJ1-4, with 7 bases fitting TRBD1. Germline CDR1 is LNHDA and CDR2 is SQIVND (reference sequence). This CDR3 is built from 14 residues. V was pared by 7 bases and J by 4 bases, with 6 bases of the junction left unmatched. The CDR3 DNA is TGTGCCAGTACCTCGGGACAGTTTAATGAAAAACTGTTTTTT. Translation gives CASTSGQFNEKLFF.